Below are 24 T cell receptor beta chains sequenced from a single sample in a study of identifying expanded T cells in peripheral blood. Produced via immunoSEQ multiplex PCR; TCRdb's table is partial and in-frame only. The repertoire consists of approximately 140,000 clones, with approximately 86% occurring once and the leading ten covering around 8.4%. The specimen sequenced was blood. Receptors originate from a person between 18 and 75 years old in good health.

This chain's CDR3 is CASSLSGHLSGANVLTF. For the CDR3, the DNA is TGTGCCAGCAGTTTATCAGGACACCTCTCTGGGGCCAACGTCCTGACTTTC. This rearrangement joins TRBV27 to TRBJ2-6; possibly TRBD1 for D (5 bases). With 0 bases removed from V and 0 bases from J, the gap between germline ends came to 9 bases. Germline values: CDR1 MNHEY, CDR2 SMNVEV (reference sequence). This CDR3 has 17 residues.

The V call is TRBV7-6, the J call TRBJ1-3, with 8 bases aligning to TRBD1. The germline gives CDR1 SGHVS, CDR2 FNYEAQ. V shed 1 base and J 0 bases; nucleotides not matched to a gene: 8. The CDR3 is made up of 18 amino acids. CDR3 in DNA: TGTGCCAGCAGCTTAGAGAGCGTGACAGGGGCCTCTGGAAACACCATATATTTT. Its translation: CASSLESVTGASGNTIYF.

The chain employs TRBV7-3 and TRBJ1-1; D not certain. V was pared by 3 bases and J by 1 base, with 9 bases between. Germline assignment: CDR1 SGHTA and CDR2 FQGTGA. The length of the CDR3 is 14 residues. DNA for the CDR3: TGTGCCAGCAGCTTCGGGATATCGAACACTGAAGCTTTCTTT. This encodes CASSFGISNTEAFF.

This clone has a single count. This chain links TRBV5-1 with TRBJ2-2, with 11 bases that match TRBD1. Germline V gene data show CDR1 as SGHRS and CDR2 as YFSETQ. V lost 2 bases to trimming and J lost 4 bases; unmatched junction nucleotides: 4. The CDR3 runs to 16 residues. For the CDR3, the DNA is TGCGCCAGCAGCTTAGGGGACAGGGGGAGCACCGGGGAGCTGTTTTTT. It codes for CASSLGDRGSTGELFF.

The chain joins TRBV18 to TRBJ2-7; D uncertain. Trimming removed 1 base at V and 0 bases at J, with 10 bases between. There are 15 residues in the CDR3. Germline V gives CDR1 KGHSH, CDR2 LQKENI. For the CDR3, the DNA is TGTGCCAGCTCACCACGGGCAGGTCTCTCCTACGAGCAGTACTTC. This codes for CASSPRAGLSYEQYF. Using reference TRBV18 and TRBJ2-7 for the parts outside the CDR3, the full variable domain is NAGVMQNPRHLVRRRGQEARLRCSPMKGHSHVYWYRQLPEEGLKFMVYLQKENIIDESGMPKERFSAEFPKEGPSILRIQQVVRGDSAAYFCASSPRAGLSYEQYFGPGTRLTVT.

A single count supports this clone. The chain combines TRBV7-6 with TRBJ2-3; D possibly matches TRBD1 or TRBD2 (5 bases each). Germline CDR1 is SGHVS and CDR2 is FNYEAQ. The CDR3 runs 16 residues. V was pared by 0 bases and J by 4 bases, with 14 bases between. CDR3 in DNA: TGTGCCAGCAGCTTAGCGCAGGACCGGGGCGCAGATACGCAGTATTTT. It translates to CASSLAQDRGADTQYF.

The rearrangement uses TRBV6-5 and TRBJ2-2; possible D gene TRBD1, 5 bases. The CDR3 has 16 amino acids. The germline V gene encodes CDR1 MNHEY and CDR2 SVGAGI. V was cut by 0 bases and J by 0 bases, with 8 bases left in between. This chain's CDR3 is CASSYSPGPNTGELFF. The CDR3 nucleotides are TGTGCCAGCAGTTACTCGCCAGGGCCGAACACCGGGGAGCTGTTTTTT.

The chain recombines TRBV4-2 with TRBJ1-2, with TRBD1 matching 7 bases. This CDR3 has 18 residues. V dropped 0 bases and J dropped 0; count of bases not matched to a gene: 10. Germline CDR1 LGHNA, CDR2 YNFKEQ. As DNA, the CDR3 is TGTGCCAGCAGCCAAGAACCGGGACAGATTCTCACTAACTATGGCTACACCTTC. It is translated as CASSQEPGQILTNYGYTF.

The V call is TRBV6-5, the J call TRBJ1-1; TRBD1 is a possible D gene (6 bases). The germline V and J ends were trimmed by 8 bases and 1 base, with 14 bases remaining between them. Germline V gene lookup returns CDR1 MNHEY and CDR2 SVGAGI. This CDR3 has 14 residues. CDR3 loop: CASWRGAANTEAFF. CDR3 nucleotide sequence: TGTGCCAGCTGGCGGGGGGCCGCGAACACTGAAGCTTTCTTT.

The rearrangement joins TRBV19 to TRBJ1-4, with 7 bases aligning to TRBD1. The trim removed 6 bases at V and 5 bases at J, leaving 6 bases unmatched. CDR1 and CDR2 (germline): LNHDA, SQIVND (reference sequence). CDR3 length: 14 residues. DNA of the CDR3: TGTGCCAGTAGGAGGGGGACAGCGAATGAAAAACTGTTTTTT. Its protein product is CASRRGTANEKLFF. The entire variable domain, with the rest obtained from reference TRBV19 and TRBJ1-4, is as follows: DGGITQSPKYLFRKEGQNVTLSCEQNLNHDAMYWYRQDPGQGLRLIYYSQIVNDFQKGDIAEGYSVSREKKESFPLTVTSAQKNPTAFYLCASRRGTANEKLFFGSGTQLSVL.

V usage is TRBV28 and J usage is TRBJ2-2, with D unresolved. CDR1 MDHEN and CDR2 SYDVKM come from the germline V gene. Trimming pared 2 bases from V and 0 bases from J, leaving 16 bases between. The CDR3 sequence is 18 residues long. CDR3 region: CASSLPPDVNANTGELFF. Here the CDR3 DNA reads TGTGCCAGCAGTTTACCACCGGACGTAAACGCGAACACCGGGGAGCTGTTTTTT.

This chain joins TRBV5-4 and TRBJ1-1; D not certain. The CDR3 contains 16 residues. Germline CDR1 SGHNT, CDR2 YYREEE (reference sequence). Trimming cost V 0 bases and J 5 bases, with 17 bases left between them. The CDR3 here is CASSLGTAGSVTEAFF. CDR3 DNA sequence: TGTGCCAGCAGCTTGGGGACGGCGGGGAGCGTTACTGAAGCTTTCTTT. The variable domain in full, completed from reference TRBV5-4 and TRBJ1-1, reads ETGVTQSPTHLIKTRGQQVTLRCSSQSGHNTVSWYQQALGQGPQFIFQYYREEENGRGNFPPRFSGLQFPNYSSELNVNALELDDSALYLCASSLGTAGSVTEAFFGQGTRLTVV.

V and J are TRBV28 and TRBJ1-1; D is unresolved. This CDR3 comprises 18 residues. V lost 5 bases to trimming and J lost 4 bases, with 26 bases between them. Germline assignment: CDR1 MDHEN and CDR2 SYDVKM. As DNA, the CDR3 is TGTGCCAGCAGTCTGGTAGTGAGACAACGGGTAGGGAGCACTGAAGCTTTCTTT. Translated, it gives CASSLVVRQRVGSTEAFF.

This clone showed up just a few times. The chain links TRBV6-6 to TRBJ1-5, with D uncertain. V was shortened by 7 bases and J by 3 bases, with 10 bases between the two germline ends. Germline CDR1 reads MNHNY; CDR2 reads SVGAGI (reference sequence). CDR3 size: 13 residues. The CDR3, as DNA: TGTGCCAGCACCCTCACAGTCAATCAGCCCCAGCATTTT. Encoded protein: CASTLTVNQPQHF.

This clone was picked up a small number of times. The rearrangement joins TRBV2 to TRBJ2-7; either TRBD1 or TRBD2 may supply D (5 bases each). Germline-derived CDR1 and CDR2 are SNHLY and FYNNEI. Between the trimmed V and J ends, which lost 6 bases and 6 bases, there was a span of 15 bases. The CDR3 is 13 amino acids. The CDR3 sequence is CASSRDGGSEQYF. CDR3 sequence (DNA): TGTGCCAGCAGCCGGGACGGCGGCTCCGAGCAGTACTTC.

This clone showed up just once. This chain links TRBV5-5 with TRBJ1-5; TRBD1 aligns across 9 bases. CDR1 SGHKS and CDR2 YYEKEE come from the germline V gene (reference sequence). The V and J ends lost 1 base and 6 bases, in that order; junction bases with no gene match: 5. The length of the CDR3 is 15 residues. CDR3 nucleotides: TGTGCCAGCAGCTTGCTGGGACAGGGTGTTCAGCCCCAGCATTTT. The encoded protein is CASSLLGQGVQPQHF.

The genes are TRBV30 and TRBJ1-4; 11 bases are a match to TRBD1. Germline V gives CDR1 GTSNPN, CDR2 SVGIG (reference sequence). V dropped 1 base and J dropped 7; count of bases not matched to a gene: 8. The CDR3 is made up of 16 amino acids. The CDR3 DNA reads TGTGCCTGGAGTGCCGGACAGGGGGCCGCCGGTGAAAAACTGTTTTTT. Protein: CAWSAGQGAAGEKLFF.

The rearrangement joins TRBV10-3 to TRBJ2-3; D call uncertain. From germline, CDR1 is ENHRY and CDR2 SYGVKD. The length of the CDR3 is 14 residues. The V end was cut by 9 bases, the J end by 1 base, with 14 bases between. The CDR3 sequence is CAISVKTGTDTQYF. The CDR3 region has the DNA TGTGCCATTTCTGTAAAAACAGGCACAGATACGCAGTATTTT.

The CDR3 protein is CASSPRTGGEEKLFF. The CDR3 DNA reads as TGTGCCAGCAGCCCTAGGACAGGGGGCGAAGAAAAACTGTTTTTT. The rearrangement joins TRBV7-2 to TRBJ1-4, with 11 bases fitting TRBD1. Trimming at V came to 5 bases and at J to 8 bases, leaving 7 bases not matched to a gene. Germline V lookup: CDR1 SGHTA, CDR2 FQGNSA. The length of the CDR3 is 15 residues.

V is TRBV11-2 and J is TRBJ1-1; TRBD1 might be the D (5 bases). V was cut by 0 bases and J by 10 bases, with 9 bases left in between. Germline V gene data show CDR1 as SGHAT and CDR2 as FQNNGV. The CDR3 loop spans 12 amino acids. The CDR3 is CASSLDLQGAFF. CDR3 sequence (DNA): TGTGCCAGCAGCTTAGATCTCCAGGGAGCTTTCTTT.

This chain joins TRBV10-2 and TRBJ2-1; possible D gene TRBD2, 5 bases. From germline, CDR1 is WSHSY and CDR2 SAAADI. The CDR3 consists of 14 residues. Trimming removed 5 bases from V and 9 bases from J, with 17 bases in between. The CDR3 bases are TGCGCCAGCAGTTCCGGGGTCGCCATTGGTGAGCAGTTCTTC. It encodes CASSSGVAIGEQFF.

The chain links TRBV5-1 to TRBJ2-5, with a weak D call TRBD2 (6 bases). The V end was cut by 4 bases, the J end by 5 bases, with 18 bases between. CDR1 is SGHRS and CDR2 is YFSETQ in the germline V gene. The CDR3 loop spans 15 amino acids. CDR3 coding DNA: TGCGCCAGCAGCGGGGGGACCGCCGTTTGGGAGACCCAGTACTTC. Residues: CASSGGTAVWETQYF.

This clone has a single count. The chain uses TRBV5-4 and TRBJ2-3; possibly TRBD1 for D (5 bases). This CDR3 is 13 amino acids long. V shed 2 bases and J shed 1 base, with 5 bases lying between them. The germline gives CDR1 SGHNT, CDR2 YYREEE (reference sequence). CDR3 in DNA: TGTGCCAGCAGCTTACAGGGCACAGATACGCAGTATTTT. As protein: CASSLQGTDTQYF.

This rearrangement joins TRBV5-6 to TRBJ1-4; TRBD1 matches 10 bases. The length of the CDR3 is 14 residues. Germline V gives CDR1 SGHDT, CDR2 YYEEEE. The trim removed 5 bases at V and 5 bases at J, leaving 3 bases unmatched. DNA for the CDR3: TGTGCCAGCAGTCGACAGGGGGCAAATGAAAAACTGTTTTTT. Translated: CASSRQGANEKLFF.